The entry below gives a single TCR beta chain sequence along with its context. Using immunoSEQ multiplex PCR, the repertoire was profiled, and TCRdb retains in-frame clones only, with some absent. The data hold roughly 1,500,000 clones, with approximately 98% observed a single time. The sample is drawn from a study of shared clonotypes between healthy human individuals. Specimen: naive CD4+ T cells sorted from blood. Sample subset: CD45RA+ positively selected. The clonotype was recovered from a man aged 25 to 45 in good health.

The DNA of the CDR3 is TGTGCCAGCAGCTTGTGGGGCAGGGTTAATCAGCCCCAGCATTTT. Amino acid sequence: CASSLWGRVNQPQHF. V usage is TRBV5-6 and J usage is TRBJ1-5; D is possibly TRBD1 (5 bases). Trimming removed 1 base from V and 4 bases from J, with 12 bases in between. CDR1 is SGHDT, CDR2 YYEEEE, per germline. The CDR3 has 15 residues. Full variable domain (missing parts from reference TRBV5-6 and TRBJ1-5): DAGVTQSPTHLIKTRGQQVTLRCSPKSGHDTVSWYQQALGQGPQFIFQYYEEEERQRGNFPDRFSGHQFPNYSSELNVNALLLGDSALYLCASSLWGRVNQPQHFGDGTRLSIL.